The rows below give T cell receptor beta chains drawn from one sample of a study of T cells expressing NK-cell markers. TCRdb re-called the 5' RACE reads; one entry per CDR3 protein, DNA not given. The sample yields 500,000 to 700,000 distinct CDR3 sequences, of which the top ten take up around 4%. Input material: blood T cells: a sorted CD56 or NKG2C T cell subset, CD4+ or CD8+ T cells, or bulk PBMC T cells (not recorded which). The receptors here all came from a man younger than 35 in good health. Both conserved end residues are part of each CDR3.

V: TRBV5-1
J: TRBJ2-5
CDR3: CASSLSSSGREETQYF

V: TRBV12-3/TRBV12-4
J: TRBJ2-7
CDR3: CASSRGGTGIYEQYF

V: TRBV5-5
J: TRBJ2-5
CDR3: CASSLIGISGGETQYF

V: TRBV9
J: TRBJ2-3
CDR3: CASSDMGSTDTQYF

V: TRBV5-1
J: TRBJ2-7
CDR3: CASSLGRLGREQYF

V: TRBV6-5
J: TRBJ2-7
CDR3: CASSYSGTSGSPYEQYF

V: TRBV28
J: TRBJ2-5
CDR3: CASSGEEDVQETQYF

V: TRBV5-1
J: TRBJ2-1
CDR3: CASSFIKREQFF

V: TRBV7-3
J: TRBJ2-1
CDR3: CASSLPAAGDWNEQFF

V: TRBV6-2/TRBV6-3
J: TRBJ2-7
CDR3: CASSYEGAPRNEQYF

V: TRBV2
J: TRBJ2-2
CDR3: CAIFKGPLNTGELFF

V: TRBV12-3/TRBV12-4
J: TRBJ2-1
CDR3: CASRRLGDNEQFF

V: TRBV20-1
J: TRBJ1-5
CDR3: CSAVVPGQGFGGNQPQHF

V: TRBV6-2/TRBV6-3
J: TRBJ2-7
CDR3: CASSPGTQTYEQYF

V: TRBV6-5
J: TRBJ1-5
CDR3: CASSFNVNTPQPQHF

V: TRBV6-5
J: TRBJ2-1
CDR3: CASSYWTGGNNEQFF

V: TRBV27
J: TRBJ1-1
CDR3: CASSRGSQGTEAFF

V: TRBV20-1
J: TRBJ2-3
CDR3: CSATGRLYGYTDTQYF

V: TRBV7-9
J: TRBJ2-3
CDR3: CASSLRTIRDTQYF

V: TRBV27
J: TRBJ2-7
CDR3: CASSSADPGLATEQYF

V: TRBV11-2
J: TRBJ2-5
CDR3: CASSLPGIQETQYF

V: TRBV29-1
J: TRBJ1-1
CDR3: CSGSGTGNTEAFF

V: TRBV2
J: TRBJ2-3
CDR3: CASSQPPQAQYF

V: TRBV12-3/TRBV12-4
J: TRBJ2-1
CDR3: CASSLGVYWFF

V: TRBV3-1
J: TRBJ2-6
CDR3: CASSQEAGSGANVLTF

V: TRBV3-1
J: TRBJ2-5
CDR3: CASSQDGALGSQYF

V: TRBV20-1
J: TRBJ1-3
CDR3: CSAYTGTRSGDTGNTIYF

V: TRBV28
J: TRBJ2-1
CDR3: CASKTGRRTDNEQFF

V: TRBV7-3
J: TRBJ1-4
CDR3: CASSFTGRGRLATNEKLFF

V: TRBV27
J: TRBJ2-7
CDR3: CASSSTFGVRYEQYF

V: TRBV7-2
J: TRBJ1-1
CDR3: CASSPLTAGHTEAFF

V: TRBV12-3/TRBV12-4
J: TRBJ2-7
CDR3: CASSPSAHEQYF

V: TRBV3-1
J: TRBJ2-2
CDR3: CASTRTGGGPLGELFF

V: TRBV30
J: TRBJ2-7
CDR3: CAWSRGGLAGEQYF

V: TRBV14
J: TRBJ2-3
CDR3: CASSPQDGSGRDTDTQYF

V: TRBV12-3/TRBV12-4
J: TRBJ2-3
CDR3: CASSLQGRGTDTQYF